The 24 T cell receptor beta chains reported below all come from one sample, sequenced in a study of blood T cell repertoires in COVID-19. Profiling relied on immunoSEQ multiplex PCR, and the TCRdb table lists in-frame clones only, not all of them. The sample includes 350,000 or so clones, more than 70% of them seen just once. Sample: peripheral blood. These receptors were collected from a woman aged 55-69 years with COVID-19, enrolled during active disease.

This clone occurred many times. The chain combines TRBV2 with TRBJ2-7, with a possible D match to TRBD2 (7 bases). Per the germline V gene, CDR1 is SNHLY and CDR2 is FYNNEI. The CDR3 has 13 amino acids. Trimming pared 4 bases from V and 2 bases from J, leaving 9 bases between. The CDR3 loop is CASSVGGPYEQYF. The CDR3 DNA follows: TGTGCCAGCAGTGTGGGGGGGCCCTACGAGCAGTACTTC.

The J gene is TRBJ1-2, the V gene TRBV7-9, with D possibly matching TRBD1 (6 bases). V was shortened by 0 bases and J by 7 bases, with 24 bases between the two germline ends. Germline lookup yields CDR1 SEHNR and CDR2 FQNEAQ (reference sequence). The CDR3 sequence is 18 residues long. The CDR3 DNA reads TGTGCCAGCAGCTTAGCGGGGATCACGAACAATAAAGGGGGTGGCTACACCTTC. Translation gives CASSLAGITNNKGGGYTF. Drawing the rest from reference TRBV7-9 and TRBJ1-2, the complete variable domain is DTGVSQNPRHKITKRGQNVTFRCDPISEHNRLYWYRQTLGQGPEFLTYFQNEAQLEKSRLLSDRFSAERPKGSFSTLEIQRTEQGDSAMYLCASSLAGITNNKGGGYTFGSGTRLTVV.

The V call is TRBV11-2, the J call TRBJ1-2; 9 bases map to TRBD1. V was pared by 6 bases and J by 0 bases, with 11 bases of the junction left unmatched. Germline assignment: CDR1 SGHAT and CDR2 FQNNGV. The CDR3 length is 17 residues. The CDR3 DNA follows: TGTGCCAGCAGATTGGGGACAGGGCAAGGAGCTAACTATGGCTACACCTTC. It codes for CASRLGTGQGANYGYTF.

The V gene is TRBV5-4, the J gene TRBJ1-1; 8 bases align to TRBD1. This CDR3 spans 13 amino acids. V lost 4 bases and J lost 8; bases outside the gene matches: 7. Germline CDR1 is SGHNT and CDR2 is YYREEE (reference sequence). The CDR3 sequence is CASSQGAGVEAFF. The CDR3 nucleotides read TGTGCCAGCAGCCAGGGGGCAGGGGTAGAAGCTTTCTTT.

The chain recombines TRBV9 with TRBJ2-3; 10 nucleotides line up with TRBD1. With 4 bases clipped from V and 4 bases from J, the junction kept 6 bases outside the gene matches. This CDR3 comprises 15 residues. The germline V gene has CDR1 SGDLS and CDR2 YYNGEE. The DNA for the CDR3 is TGTGCCAGCAGCCCAACGACAGGGGGCGCAGATACGCAGTATTTT. Protein sequence: CASSPTTGGADTQYF.

DNA of the CDR3: TGTGCCAGCAGCTCCCGGGACAGGGGGGCCGGGGAGCTGTTTTTT. It translates to CASSSRDRGAGELFF. The chain combines TRBV11-1 with TRBJ2-2; 11 bases align to TRBD1. Germline loops: CDR1 SGHAT, CDR2 FQDESV (reference sequence). Trimming cost V 4 bases and J 6 bases; bases outside gene matches: 4. The CDR3 spans 15 residues.

The chain links TRBV19 to TRBJ1-2; no clear D. Trimming pared 9 bases from V and 1 base from J, leaving 12 bases between. The CDR3 runs 13 residues. CDR1 LNHDA and CDR2 SQIVND come from the germline V gene (reference sequence). The CDR3 DNA is TGTGCCAGCAATTTTGGGCGTAACTATGGCTACACCTTC. Protein sequence: CASNFGRNYGYTF.

The chain recombines TRBV30 with TRBJ1-6, with D perhaps matching TRBD1 (6 bases). CDR1 and CDR2 (germline): GTSNPN, SVGIG (reference sequence). The V and J ends lost 5 bases and 10 bases respectively, with 21 bases between them. This CDR3 is built from 15 residues. The CDR3 DNA reads TGTGCCTGGGCCGGCCGGGGGGCGGGTTTGTCACCCCTCCACTTT. Protein sequence: CAWAGRGAGLSPLHF.

The CDR3 protein is CASSKTHYNEQFF. CDR3 bases: TGTGCCAGCAGTAAGACACACTACAATGAGCAGTTCTTC. The V and J genes are TRBV27 and TRBJ2-1; D unresolved. The CDR3 is made up of 13 amino acids. Germline loops: CDR1 MNHEY, CDR2 SMNVEV (reference sequence). V was trimmed by 5 bases and J by 3 bases, leaving 8 bases between them.

DNA of the CDR3: TGTGCCAGCACCGGTGGGGCCGGGGGCTCCTATAATTCACCCCTCCACTTT. Translated: CASTGGAGGSYNSPLHF. The V gene is TRBV9, the J gene TRBJ1-6; possibly TRBD1 for D (5 bases). CDR1 and CDR2 (germline): SGDLS, YYNGEE. The germline V and J ends were trimmed by 6 bases and 0 bases, with 16 bases remaining between them. CDR3 length: 17 amino acids.

The V gene is TRBV12-3 or TRBV12-4, the J gene TRBJ1-2; no reliable D call. The ends were cut back, 4 bases at V and 4 bases at J, with 7 bases in the middle. There are 12 residues in the CDR3. CDR3 DNA: TGTGCCAGCAGTTCGGTTTTCTATGGCTACACCTTC. Its protein product is CASSSVFYGYTF.

The chain employs TRBV7-8 and TRBJ1-2, with 12 positions matching TRBD1. Germline values: CDR1 SGHVS, CDR2 FQNEAQ. The CDR3 runs to 15 residues. Unmatched junction bases numbered 5, after V lost 5 bases and J lost 4 bases. The CDR3 nucleotides are TGTGCCAGCAGCGCCGGGACAGGGGGCGTCTATGGCTACACCTTC. It specifies CASSAGTGGVYGYTF.

This clone was seen only once. The V and J genes are TRBV7-3 and TRBJ2-5, with D perhaps TRBD2 (5 bases). This CDR3 is 13 amino acids long. V was pared by 5 bases and J by 3 bases, with 10 bases between. Germline loops: CDR1 SGHTA, CDR2 FQGTGA. CDR3 coding DNA: TGTGCCAGCAGCCTTCAAGCGGAAGAGACCCAGTACTTC. Residues: CASSLQAEETQYF.

The gene calls are TRBV9 and TRBJ2-2, with a tentative D call TRBD1 (6 bases). CDR1 is SGDLS and CDR2 is YYNGEE in the germline V gene. Trimming left V 0 bases short and J 7 bases short, with 13 bases between. This CDR3 contains 15 residues. The CDR3 DNA reads as TGTGCCAGCAGCGTAGTGGGGGCGCGAGGCGGGGAGCTGTTTTTT. Its translation: CASSVVGARGGELFF. Full variable domain (outside the CDR3, taken from reference TRBV9 and TRBJ2-2): DSGVTQTPKHLITATGQRVTLRCSPRSGDLSVYWYQQSLDQGLQFLIQYYNGEERAKGNILERFSAQQFPDLHSELNLSSLELGDSALYFCASSVVGARGGELFFGEGSRLTVL.

The CDR3 here is CASSRDRASSSYNEQFF. DNA of the CDR3: TGTGCCAGCAGTCGGGACAGGGCTTCTAGCTCCTACAATGAGCAGTTCTTC. This chain uses TRBV6-6 with TRBJ2-1; 9 bases map to TRBD1. The CDR3 totals 17 residues. Germline lookup yields CDR1 MNHNY and CDR2 SVGAGI (reference sequence). J lost 0 bases, V lost 5 bases, and 8 bases had no gene match.

V gene TRBV7-6 combines with J gene TRBJ2-2; TRBD1 is a possible D gene (6 bases). The CDR3 has 15 amino acids. Per the germline V gene, CDR1 is SGHVS and CDR2 is FNYEAQ. The V and J ends lost 1 base and 3 bases respectively, with 9 bases between them. CDR3 in amino acids: CASSLGGPDTGELFF. In DNA form, the CDR3 reads TGTGCCAGCAGCTTAGGGGGGCCGGACACCGGGGAGCTGTTTTTT.

This clone came up once. The chain is built from TRBV2 and TRBJ1-2; 12 bases line up with TRBD1. Germline assignment: CDR1 SNHLY and CDR2 FYNNEI. The V segment lost 2 bases and the J segment 5 bases; nucleotides outside the gene matches: 3. This CDR3 contains 15 residues. The CDR3 here is CASSERDRGPYGYTF. The CDR3 nucleotides read TGTGCCAGCAGTGAACGGGACAGGGGGCCATATGGCTACACCTTC. Full variable domain (remainder filled in from reference TRBV2 and TRBJ1-2): EPEVTQTPSHQVTQMGQEVILRCVPISNHLYFYWYRQILGQKVEFLVSFYNNEISEKSEIFDDQFSVERPDGSNFTLKIRSTKLEDSAMYFCASSERDRGPYGYTFGSGTRLTVV.

The chain links TRBV2 to TRBJ2-2, with TRBD1 identical over 8 bases. Per germline, CDR1 SNHLY and CDR2 FYNNEI. CDR3 length: 15 residues. With 6 bases clipped from V and 2 bases from J, the junction kept 5 bases outside the gene matches. The CDR3 bases are TGTGCCAGCAGCGAACAGGGGGTAAACACCGGGGAGCTGTTTTTT. Its translation: CASSEQGVNTGELFF.

This sequence joins TRBV5-1 and TRBJ1-1, with D tentatively TRBD1 (5 bases). This CDR3 is 19 amino acids long. Deletions cut 1 base from V and 3 bases from J, with 25 bases between. Per the germline V gene, CDR1 is SGHRS and CDR2 is YFSETQ. The CDR3 nucleotides are TGCGCCAGCAGCTTGAGAATTCGTGAACAGGTTCCCCGACACACTGAAGCTTTCTTT. It encodes CASSLRIREQVPRHTEAFF.

The chain recombines TRBV19 with TRBJ2-2; 9 bases map to TRBD2. J lost 4 bases, V lost 5 bases, and 8 bases had no gene match. The CDR3 consists of 16 residues. Germline V gene lookup returns CDR1 LNHDA and CDR2 SQIVND (reference sequence). CDR3 loop: CASSDWRGGITGELFF. Written as DNA, the CDR3 is TGTGCCAGTAGTGATTGGCGGGGGGGCATCACCGGGGAGCTGTTTTTT.

This chain connects TRBV19 to TRBJ2-5; tentatively, D is TRBD2 (6 bases). The CDR3 loop spans 15 amino acids. Trimming shortened V by 5 bases and J by 5 bases, and 18 bases separated the two germline ends. The V gene's germline CDR1 is LNHDA and CDR2 SQIVND (reference sequence). The CDR3 here is CASSLTGTSSETQYF. In nucleotides, the CDR3 is TGTGCCAGTAGTCTCACCGGGACTTCCTCGGAGACCCAGTACTTC.

This rearrangement joins TRBV18 to TRBJ1-1; TRBD1 aligns across 8 bases. The CDR3 consists of 15 residues. Germline V gene lookup returns CDR1 KGHSH and CDR2 LQKENI. Trimming took 3 bases from V and 2 from J; bases not matched to a gene: 5. The CDR3 spells CASSPGTGQNTEAFF. The CDR3 region has the DNA TGTGCCAGCTCACCCGGGACAGGCCAAAACACTGAAGCTTTCTTT.

The chain carries TRBV7-9 and TRBJ2-7; 9 bases are a match to TRBD1. From germline, CDR1 is SEHNR and CDR2 FQNEAQ (reference sequence). V was pared by 3 bases and J by 6 bases, with 6 bases of the junction left unmatched. The CDR3 has 14 amino acids. CDR3 nucleotides: TGTGCCAGCAGCTTCGACAGGGGGAAACGCGAGCAGTACTTC. Protein sequence: CASSFDRGKREQYF.

The genes are TRBV7-6 and TRBJ1-4, with TRBD1 as a possible D gene (6 bases). This CDR3 spans 17 amino acids. The germline V and J ends were trimmed by 5 bases and 0 bases, with 16 bases remaining between them. Germline V lookup: CDR1 SGHVS, CDR2 FNYEAQ. CDR3 sequence: CASSRGGGSPTNEKLFF. The CDR3 DNA is TGTGCCAGCAGCCGGGGAGGGGGGTCCCCAACTAATGAAAAACTGTTTTTT.